One sample yielded the 20 T cell receptor beta chains listed below, sequenced in a study of T cell responses to AZD1222 COVID-19 vaccine (dated by TCRdb to about 2021). Library creation used the immunoSEQ multiplex PCR assay. TCRdb provides this immuneACCESS table in a form limited to in-frame rearrangements. Some clones are lacking; in checked studies, under half of them reflect an unresolved V gene, and why the rest are absent is not known. For this sample the table gives approximately 160,000 clones, of which around 90% were detected only once. Of the sample, approximately 4.4% is held by the ten largest clones. According to the study, the label for this sample's time point signals: baseline before first vaccination. Sequenced material: peripheral blood, taken on day 0 of AZD1222 vaccination. The receptors come from an adult in good health.

V and J are TRBV28 and TRBJ1-5; 8 bases are a match to TRBD1. This CDR3 comprises 16 residues. CDR1 MDHEN and CDR2 SYDVKM come from the germline V gene. V lost 7 bases, J lost 7 bases, and 15 bases stayed unmatched. This CDR3 is CASIDRGPFARQPQHF. DNA for the CDR3: TGTGCCAGCATTGACAGGGGCCCCTTCGCTCGACAGCCCCAGCATTTT.

This clone was picked up one time. The genes are TRBV15 and TRBJ1-5, with 7 nucleotides matching TRBD1. Germline CDR1 and CDR2: LNHNV and YYDKDF (reference sequence). With V trimmed by 3 bases and J by 2 bases, 1 base remained unmatched. The CDR3 extends over 14 amino acids. The DNA of the CDR3 is TGTGCCACCAGCAGCGGGACAGGCAATCAGCCCCAGCATTTT. Translating gives CATSSGTGNQPQHF.

This clone was found a few times. The rearrangement uses TRBV19 and TRBJ2-1; TRBD2 matches 9 bases. CDR1 is LNHDA and CDR2 is SQIVND in the germline V gene (reference sequence). The ends lost 7 bases at V and 4 bases at J; junction bases unmatched: 8. The CDR3 extends over 15 amino acids. The CDR3 DNA reads TGTGCCAGTACCTGGGTGGCGGGAGGGTACAATGAGCAGTTCTTC. Amino acid sequence: CASTWVAGGYNEQFF.

As DNA, the CDR3 is TGTGCCAGTAGTATGAGGCTAGCGGGATTATACGAGCAGTACTTC. It yields the protein CASSMRLAGLYEQYF. The chain recombines TRBV19 with TRBJ2-7; 9 nucleotides align to TRBD2. The CDR3 contains 15 residues. V was clipped by 3 bases and J by 4 bases; unmatched bases: 7. Germline CDR1 is LNHDA and CDR2 is SQIVND (reference sequence).

This sequence joins TRBV6-5 and TRBJ2-7, with D perhaps matching TRBD2 (5 bases). Trimming left V 0 bases short and J 4 bases short, with 13 bases between. The CDR3 runs 15 residues. The germline gives CDR1 MNHEY, CDR2 SVGAGI. The CDR3 DNA sequence: TGTGCCAGCAGTTACTCGATCGGGAATCCTTACGAGCAGTACTTC. It specifies CASSYSIGNPYEQYF.

V and J are TRBV11-2 and TRBJ2-7; the match to TRBD2 covers 13 bases. After removal of 3 bases from V and 7 bases from J, the junction contained 15 bases not matched to a gene. The CDR3 has 18 residues. Looked up from germline, CDR1 is SGHAT and CDR2 is FQNNGV. CDR3 coding DNA: TGTGCCAGCAGCTTGACTAGCGGGAGGTCCCGAGTTCCTGGTGAGCAGTACTTC. Translated, it gives CASSLTSGRSRVPGEQYF.

The V gene is TRBV5-8, the J gene TRBJ2-5; 7 nucleotides align to TRBD1. Germline values: CDR1 SGHTS, CDR2 YDEGEE. With 2 bases clipped from V and 5 bases from J, the junction kept 6 bases outside the gene matches. The length of the CDR3 is 14 residues. The CDR3 DNA reads as TGTGCCAGCAGCTTTGAAGTACAGGGGGAGACCCAGTACTTC. Protein sequence: CASSFEVQGETQYF.

The sample holds one count of this clone. The chain links TRBV3-1 (or the pseudogene TRBV3-2) to TRBJ2-3, with 11 bases matching TRBD2. The V and J ends lost 2 bases and 4 bases, in that order; junction bases with no gene match: 5. This CDR3 has 16 residues. Germline CDR1 and CDR2: LGHDT and YNNKEL (reference sequence). CDR3: CASSQTLAGGADTQYF. In DNA form, the CDR3 reads TGTGCCAGCAGCCAAACTCTAGCGGGAGGTGCAGATACGCAGTATTTT.

The chain uses TRBV9 and TRBJ2-1, with 11 bases that match TRBD2. The CDR3 runs 14 residues. The trim removed 0 bases at V and 9 bases at J, leaving 2 bases unmatched. The germline V gene has CDR1 SGDLS and CDR2 YYNGEE. The CDR3 DNA is TGTGCCAGCAGCGTAGTTGGGACTAGCGGTGAGCAGTTCTTC. Encoded protein: CASSVVGTSGEQFF. Complete variable domain (other parts from reference TRBV9 and TRBJ2-1): DSGVTQTPKHLITATGQRVTLRCSPRSGDLSVYWYQQSLDQGLQFLIQYYNGEERAKGNILERFSAQQFPDLHSELNLSSLELGDSALYFCASSVVGTSGEQFFGPGTRLTVL.

The chain recombines TRBV7-9 with TRBJ1-2; TRBD1 is a possible D gene (6 bases). Germline V lookup: CDR1 SEHNR, CDR2 FQNEAQ (reference sequence). V gave up 5 bases and J gave up 0 bases, with 16 bases separating them. The CDR3 runs 16 residues. DNA of the CDR3: TGTGCCAGCAGCAATAGGGGGGTTGTGCCTAACTATGGCTACACCTTC. Protein: CASSNRGVVPNYGYTF.

V and J are TRBV6-1 and TRBJ1-2; the D is unclear. Germline CDR1 and CDR2: MNHNS and SASEGT. V was pared by 1 base and J by 8 bases, with 11 bases between. This CDR3 comprises 13 residues. CDR3 region: CASSEGPRTGYTF. The CDR3 nucleotides are TGTGCCAGCAGTGAAGGCCCACGGACGGGCTACACCTTC.

V is TRBV11-3 and J is TRBJ2-7; 8 nucleotides align to TRBD2. The CDR3 has 15 amino acids. Germline-derived CDR1 and CDR2 are SGHNT and YENEEA. V was clipped by 5 bases and J by 2 bases; unmatched bases: 8. DNA for the CDR3: TGTGCCAGCAGCCAGACTAGCGCGATTACCTACGAGCAGTACTTC. Amino acids: CASSQTSAITYEQYF. Together with reference TRBV11-3 and TRBJ2-7, the CDR3 gives the full variable domain: EAGVVQSPRYKIIEKKQPVAFWCNPISGHNTLYWYLQNLGQGPELLIRYENEEAVDDSQLPKDRFSAERLKGVDSTLKIQPAELGDSAVYLCASSQTSAITYEQYFGPGTRLTVT.

This chain uses TRBV29-1 with TRBJ2-1; D gene ambiguous. The V end lost 3 bases, the J end lost 4 bases, and 7 bases lay between the germline ends. The CDR3 length is 12 residues. Germline CDR1 SQVTM, CDR2 ANQGSEA. In DNA form, the CDR3 reads TGCAGCGTTGAGGCAGCATACAATGAGCAGTTCTTC. It encodes CSVEAAYNEQFF.

The V and J genes are TRBV4-3 and TRBJ2-1; 7 positions match TRBD2. Trimming cost V 6 bases and J 10 bases; bases outside gene matches: 6. This CDR3 comprises 12 residues. CDR1 and CDR2 (germline): LGHNA, YSLEER. The CDR3 region has the DNA TGCGCCAGCAGTTCAGCGGGGTTAGAGCAGTTCTTC. Its protein product is CASSSAGLEQFF.

The chain is built from TRBV4-1 and TRBJ1-1, with D maybe TRBD1 (6 bases). In germline, CDR1 is MGHRA, CDR2 YSYEKL. There are 16 residues in the CDR3. V was pared by 4 bases and J by 8 bases, with 23 bases between. This chain's CDR3 is CASSPHPAGEDEEAFF. The DNA of the CDR3 is TGCGCCAGCAGCCCTCACCCCGCAGGGGAGGATGAGGAAGCTTTCTTT.

This rearrangement joins TRBV19 to TRBJ2-5; D is unresolved. CDR3 length: 12 residues. V gave up 11 bases and J gave up 1 base, with 11 bases separating them. Looked up from germline, CDR1 is LNHDA and CDR2 is SQIVND (reference sequence). The CDR3 region has the DNA TGTGCCTCCTCAGGTCCCCAAGAGACCCAGTACTTC. It codes for CASSGPQETQYF.

J is TRBJ1-1 and V is TRBV19; 7 positions agree with TRBD1. Losses at the gene ends were 3 bases for V and 6 bases for J; bases not matched to a gene: 7. This CDR3 is built from 14 residues. Germline V gene lookup returns CDR1 LNHDA and CDR2 SQIVND (reference sequence). DNA for the CDR3: TGTGCCAGTAGTATTCCTGGCAGGGGGGCTGAAGCTTTCTTT. This encodes CASSIPGRGAEAFF.

The chain couples TRBV3-1 (or the pseudogene TRBV3-2) to TRBJ2-3, with 10 bases matching TRBD2. CDR3 length: 12 residues. V was clipped by 6 bases and J by 12 bases; unmatched bases: 6. The germline CDR1 and CDR2 sequences are LGHDT and YNNKEL (reference sequence). The CDR3 DNA sequence: TGTGCCAGCAGATCCGGACTAGCGGAACAGTATTTT. It encodes CASRSGLAEQYF.

The rearrangement links TRBV6-5 to TRBJ2-1, with D possibly being TRBD2 (6 bases). V was cut by 2 bases and J by 8 bases, with 10 bases left in between. Germline V gene lookup returns CDR1 MNHEY and CDR2 SVGAGI. The length of the CDR3 is 13 residues. As DNA, the CDR3 is TGTGCCAGCAGTTACCGTCTAGCGCATGAGCAGTTCTTC. Translation: CASSYRLAHEQFF.

This chain connects TRBV7-9 to TRBJ2-4, with D maybe TRBD1 (6 bases). Trimming shortened V by 5 bases and J by 9 bases, and 11 bases separated the two germline ends. Germline V CDR1 and CDR2: SEHNR, FQNEAQ (reference sequence). This CDR3 is 12 amino acids long. DNA for the CDR3: TGTGCCAGCAGCCTATCCAGGGGCATTCAGTACTTC. It specifies CASSLSRGIQYF.